This T cell receptor (beta chain) emerged from a study of blood T cell repertoires in COVID-19. Only in-frame clones appear in the TCRdb table, and some are missing; sequencing was by immunoSEQ multiplex PCR. The sample shows about 200,000 clones, around 94% of them seen only once. Germline V CDR1 and CDR2: SGHNT, YYREEE (reference sequence). The CDR3 has 14 amino acids. V lost 2 bases and J lost 9; bases outside the gene matches: 3. The sequence derives from a man between 25 and 39 years old with COVID-19, enrolled during active disease. This rearrangement joins TRBV5-4 to TRBJ2-1, with 12 bases that match TRBD1. The sample consisted of peripheral blood. CDR3 in amino acids: CASSLGTGGGEQFF. DNA of the CDR3: TGTGCCAGCAGCTTAGGGACAGGGGGCGGTGAGCAGTTCTTC.